These 11 T cell receptor beta chains were sequenced from one sample in a study of post-analysis software for immune sequencing data (dated by TCRdb to 2013 to 2016). Library preparation was by PCR. Sequencer: Illumina HiSeq 2500. To reduce PCR and sequencing biases, unique molecular identifiers were incorporated into the TCR beta cDNA libraries. TCRdb trimmed the raw reads at Q25, called clones with MiXCR and kept productive beta chains. Rows merge per CDR3 protein into single entries with the most common DNA and genes. This sample lists hundreds of thousands of distinct CDR3 sequences; under 55% were detected once. The ten largest clones capture about an eighth of the sample. The research as a whole found: Patients showed significantly higher frequencies than controls for a handful of TRBV segments, among them TRBV5-6, TRBV5-1 and TRBV20-1.

These receptors' antigens are unknown. Sequenced input: blood. These receptors were collected from a girl between 10 and 17 years old with multiple sclerosis.

This clonotype was seen more than once but under ten times. V is TRBV15 and J is TRBJ1-2; D gene ambiguous. From germline, CDR1 is LNHNV and CDR2 YYDKDF (reference sequence). This CDR3 contains 13 residues. The ends were cut back, 0 bases at V and 8 bases at J, with 10 bases in the middle. The CDR3 DNA follows: TGTGCCACCAGCAGAGAAGTAGCAGGAGGCTACACCTTC. Amino acid sequence: CATSREVAGGYTF.

The CDR3 spells CASRKRAGGGETQYF. CDR3 DNA sequence: TGTGCCAGCAGAAAAAGAGCGGGAGGAGGGGAGACCCAGTACTTC. This chain connects TRBV6-6 to TRBJ2-5, with TRBD2 matching over 9 bases. Germline trimming cut 6 bases from V and 5 bases from J; bases unmatched to any gene: 10. The CDR3 has 15 residues. Germline lookup yields CDR1 MNHNY and CDR2 SVGAGI (reference sequence).

This CDR3 is CASRETGRVSNQPQHF. The CDR3 bases are TGTGCCAGCAGGGAGACAGGGCGAGTTAGCAATCAGCCCCAGCATTTT. The chain employs TRBV28 and TRBJ1-5; 7 bases map to TRBD1. In germline, CDR1 is MDHEN, CDR2 SYDVKM. The CDR3 loop spans 16 amino acids. V was clipped by 6 bases and J by 0 bases; unmatched bases: 8. The whole variable domain, remainder taken from reference TRBV28 and TRBJ1-5, is DVKVTQSSRYLVKRTGEKVFLECVQDMDHENMFWYRQDPGLGLRLIYFSYDVKMKEKGDIPEGYSVSREKKERFSLILESASTNQTSMYLCASRETGRVSNQPQHFGDGTRLSIL.

V is TRBV15 and J is TRBJ2-3, with 13 bases that match TRBD2. The CDR3 is made up of 16 amino acids. Germline V lookup: CDR1 LNHNV, CDR2 YYDKDF (reference sequence). The junction had 5 bases not matched to a gene; V was cut back by 3 bases and J by 5 bases. CDR3: CATSSRLAGGGDTQYF. CDR3 coding DNA: TGTGCCACCAGCAGCCGACTAGCGGGAGGTGGAGATACGCAGTATTTT.

This chain uses TRBV28 with TRBJ1-1; possibly TRBD1 for D (6 bases). In germline, CDR1 is MDHEN, CDR2 SYDVKM. The CDR3 sequence is 14 residues long. The ends were cut back, 6 bases at V and 6 bases at J, with 17 bases in the middle. The CDR3 loop is CASSLGQEGAEAFF. In nucleotides, the CDR3 is TGTGCCAGCAGCCTGGGCCAGGAGGGGGCTGAAGCTTTCTTT.

The V call is TRBV28, the J call TRBJ2-5, with TRBD2 matching 10 bases. The CDR3 sequence is 16 residues long. V lost 1 base, J lost 0 bases, and 2 bases stayed unmatched. Germline CDR1 is MDHEN and CDR2 is SYDVKM. CDR3 in amino acids: CASSLSGLADQETQYF. CDR3 DNA sequence: TGTGCCAGCAGTTTATCTGGACTAGCGGACCAAGAGACCCAGTACTTC.

This chain connects TRBV28 to TRBJ2-3; 10 nucleotides match TRBD1. Trimming cost V 8 bases and J 3 bases; bases outside gene matches: 8. Per the germline V gene, CDR1 is MDHEN and CDR2 is SYDVKM. CDR3 length equals 15 residues. The CDR3 sequence is CASGVRDRGTDTQYF. The DNA for the CDR3 is TGTGCCAGCGGAGTCCGGGACAGGGGAACAGATACGCAGTATTTT.

This rearrangement joins TRBV12-3 or TRBV12-4 to TRBJ2-3; possible D gene TRBD1, 5 bases. The germline V and J ends were trimmed by 4 bases and 13 bases, with 36 bases remaining between them. The CDR3 runs 19 residues. Here the CDR3 DNA reads TGTGCCAGCAGTTCCCGACATGGGGTGAAGACAGCTAGAGCAGATATGGAGTATTTT. Amino acid sequence: CASSSRHGVKTARADMEYF.

This clonotype was observed at least ten times. The gene calls are TRBV28 and TRBJ2-1; 9 nucleotides line up with TRBD2. This CDR3 has 15 residues. V lost 3 bases to trimming and J lost 7 bases; unmatched junction nucleotides: 7. CDR1 is MDHEN, CDR2 SYDVKM, per germline. CDR3 in amino acids: CASSLGLAGENEQFF. The CDR3 DNA reads as TGTGCCAGCAGTTTGGGTTTAGCGGGAGAGAATGAGCAGTTCTTC.

V is TRBV7-2 and J is TRBJ1-5, with 7 positions matching TRBD1. The trim removed 5 bases at V and 6 bases at J, leaving 10 bases unmatched. Germline assignment: CDR1 SGHTA and CDR2 FQGNSA. The CDR3 consists of 15 residues. CDR3 sequence (DNA): TGTGCCAGCAGCCCCCAGACAGGGCTGGGTCAGCCCCAGCATTTT. Its translation is CASSPQTGLGQPQHF.

J is TRBJ2-7 and V is TRBV27, with D tentatively TRBD1 or TRBD2 (5 bases each). The CDR3 spans 16 residues. V shed 5 bases and J shed 2 bases, with 19 bases lying between them. CDR1 and CDR2 (germline): MNHEY, SMNVEV (reference sequence). CDR3 protein: CASSLLPRGGTYEQYF. DNA of the CDR3: TGTGCCAGCAGTCTACTCCCACGGGGCGGCACCTACGAGCAGTACTTC.